This T cell receptor beta chain was identified during a study of Tregs in tolerant kidney transplant recipients. Study-level findings and limits: The most relevant donor-specific Treg TCRbeta repertoire apparently came from expansion with activated donor B cells.

The V gene lost 1 base and the J gene lost 6 bases, with 8 bases spanning the gap. There are 13 residues in the CDR3. Looked up from germline, CDR1 is SGHTS and CDR2 is YDEGEE. Remarks on this clone: Its antigen is unknown.

Mixed chimerism was transient after nonmyeloablative marrow transplants from related graft donors. Sequencing was performed with immunoSEQ multiplex PCR; in TCRdb, only in-frame clones are kept and a portion is missing. The data hold 55,000 to 75,000 clones, with approximately 87% observed a single time. The chain has TRBV5-8 and TRBJ1-5; D is possibly TRBD1 (5 bases). The specimen was CD4+ T cells from blood (PBMCs), collected 6 months after the transplant. The receptor was derived from a human patient who received a combined kidney and bone marrow transplant. Part of the T cell pool may stem from the graft donor. DNA for the CDR3: TGTGCCAGCAGCTTGATCAGGGCTCAGCCCCAGCATTTT. Encoded protein: CASSLIRAQPQHF.